This T cell receptor beta chain was identified during a study of T cell repertoires in cytomegalovirus infection. About the research overall: Selection of CMV epitopes for the study included recently identified HLA-C-restricted and well-studied HLA-B-restricted ones. Carrying CMV and the relevant HLA type showed in public TCR beta signatures.

TCRdb redid the calling of the reads with MiXCR, one entry per CDR3 protein. The sample has around 120,000 distinct CDR3 sequences, over 40% seen once. A word on this clonotype: Antigen specificity is unknown.

Study results and caveats: Cumulated frequencies of public TCR beta families served to identify carriers of CMV plus the relevant HLA. HLA-C-restricted CMV-specific TCR beta clonotypes were dominant in the ex vivo response.

The CDR3 runs 16 residues. The J segment lost 6 bases and the V segment lost 4 bases, leaving 10 bases of the junction unmatched. Per the germline V gene, CDR1 is ENHRY and CDR2 is SYGVKD. The receptor was derived from a human donor in good health (CMV status not recorded). Some clones in this sample may be carry-over from other donors' samples. V usage is TRBV10-3 and J usage is TRBJ2-3, with 10 positions matching TRBD2. The specimen was CD8+ T cells from cultured PBMCs, collected from culture after CMV antigen stimulation. The CDR3 nucleotides are TGTGCCATCAGTGCGGCAAGCGGGGGGGCTGGTGATACGCAGTATTTT. Protein: CAISAASGGAGDTQYF.